A single sample is the source of the 21 T cell receptor beta chains below, sequenced in a study of blood T cell repertoires in COVID-19. Method: immunoSEQ multiplex PCR; TCRdb's copy keeps in-frame clones and lacks some. The sample holds roughly 50,000 clones; about 90% are singletons and the top ten take over 6.5%. The specimen was peripheral blood. These receptor sequences come from a woman aged 55 to 70 with active or convalescent COVID-19.

This chain's CDR3 is CASSSGTTYNEQFF. In DNA, the CDR3 is TGTGCCAGCAGCTCCGGGACTACCTACAATGAGCAGTTCTTC. V gene TRBV28 combines with J gene TRBJ2-1; 7 positions agree with TRBD2. This CDR3 has 14 residues. J gave up 2 bases and V 6 bases, and 4 bases lay outside the gene matches. CDR1 is MDHEN, CDR2 SYDVKM, per germline.

This sequence joins TRBV11-2 and TRBJ1-2; possible D gene TRBD1, 5 bases. Germline values: CDR1 SGHAT, CDR2 FQNNGV. The V end was cut by 3 bases, the J end by 1 base, with 6 bases between. The CDR3 runs to 13 residues. CDR3 region: CASSFDSNYGYTF. The CDR3, as DNA: TGTGCCAGCAGCTTTGACAGTAACTATGGCTACACCTTC.

This chain links TRBV7-9 with TRBJ1-5; D gene uncertain. V was pared by 1 base and J by 1 base, with 8 bases between. The CDR3 is 15 amino acids. The germline CDR1 and CDR2 sequences are SEHNR and FQNEAQ (reference sequence). This CDR3 is CASSLDPGSNQPQHF. The CDR3 coding sequence is TGTGCCAGCAGCTTAGATCCGGGGAGCAATCAGCCCCAGCATTTT. The full variable domain, completed using reference TRBV7-9 and TRBJ1-5, is DTGVSQNPRHKITKRGQNVTFRCDPISEHNRLYWYRQTLGQGPEFLTYFQNEAQLEKSRLLSDRFSAERPKGSFSTLEIQRTEQGDSAMYLCASSLDPGSNQPQHFGDGTRLSIL.

This clone appeared a single time. V gene TRBV28 combines with J gene TRBJ1-3, with 12 positions matching TRBD1. The germline V gene has CDR1 MDHEN and CDR2 SYDVKM. The CDR3 runs to 17 residues. V was pared by 5 bases and J by 4 bases, with 9 bases of the junction left unmatched. In DNA form, the CDR3 reads TGTGCCAGCAGTCCCCCGGGACAGGGGGCGCGGGGAAACACCATATATTTT. Translation gives CASSPPGQGARGNTIYF.

The genes are TRBV19 and TRBJ1-1; D possibly corresponds to TRBD1 (5 bases). The germline V gene encodes CDR1 LNHDA and CDR2 SQIVND (reference sequence). With 1 base removed from V and 4 bases from J, the gap between germline ends came to 10 bases. This CDR3 is built from 14 residues. CDR3 amino acids: CASSIVAGGTEAFF. For the CDR3, the DNA is TGTGCCAGTAGTATAGTAGCGGGGGGCACTGAAGCTTTCTTT. The variable domain in full, with the rest retrieved from reference TRBV19 and TRBJ1-1, is DGGITQSPKYLFRKEGQNVTLSCEQNLNHDAMYWYRQDPGQGLRLIYYSQIVNDFQKGDIAEGYSVSREKKESFPLTVTSAQKNPTAFYLCASSIVAGGTEAFFGQGTRLTVV.

This clone has a single count. V gene TRBV19 combines with J gene TRBJ1-4, with unresolved D. CDR1 and CDR2 from the germline V gene are LNHDA and SQIVND (reference sequence). The CDR3 is 16 residues long. V was cut by 6 bases and J by 4 bases, with 18 bases left in between. In nucleotides, the CDR3 is TGTGCCAGTAGACCCGGTGGAGAAGAACATAATGAAAAACTGTTTTTT. Protein: CASRPGGEEHNEKLFF.

The chain carries TRBV21-1 and TRBJ2-7; the table calls TRBD2, which could not be checked here. TRBV21-1 is a pseudogene locus. This CDR3 region has 13 residues. As DNA, the CDR3 is TGTGCCAGCAGCAAAGATGCGCCCTACGAGCAGTACTTC. Translated: CASSKDAPYEQYF.

V is TRBV5-1 and J is TRBJ1-1, with D uncertain. V gave up 0 bases and J gave up 5 bases, with 17 bases separating them. The CDR3 has 16 residues. Germline CDR1 is SGHRS and CDR2 is YFSETQ. CDR3 sequence (DNA): TGCGCCAGCAGCTTGGGTGGAGGGATGGAGAGTACTGAAGCTTTCTTT. Translating gives CASSLGGGMESTEAFF.

This clone was seen a single time. The V call is TRBV18, the J call TRBJ2-4, with D maybe TRBD1 (5 bases). Germline V lookup: CDR1 KGHSH, CDR2 LQKENI. The CDR3 loop spans 15 amino acids. The V and J ends lost 1 base and 0 bases respectively, with 7 bases between them. As DNA, the CDR3 is TGTGCCAGCTCACCACAGGGGCTAGCCAAAAACATTCAGTACTTC. This translates into CASSPQGLAKNIQYF.

V gene TRBV5-6 combines with J gene TRBJ2-5; 13 bases align to TRBD2. J was trimmed by 4 bases and V by 1 base; bases with no gene match: 4. The CDR3 runs 16 residues. Germline CDR1 reads SGHDT; CDR2 reads YYEEEE. CDR3 nucleotides: TGTGCCAGCAGCTTGTCGACTAGCGGGGGGAGAGAGACCCAGTACTTC. Encoded protein: CASSLSTSGGRETQYF. The variable domain in full, completed from reference TRBV5-6 and TRBJ2-5, reads DAGVTQSPTHLIKTRGQQVTLRCSPKSGHDTVSWYQQALGQGPQFIFQYYEEEERQRGNFPDRFSGHQFPNYSSELNVNALLLGDSALYLCASSLSTSGGRETQYFGPGTRLLVL.

This chain connects TRBV2 to TRBJ1-1; weak D call: TRBD1 (5 bases). The V end lost 6 bases, the J end lost 1 base, and 12 bases lay between the germline ends. From germline, CDR1 is SNHLY and CDR2 FYNNEI. The CDR3 contains 14 residues. This chain's CDR3 is CASRFRGGNTEAFF. The CDR3 nucleotides are TGTGCCAGCAGATTTAGGGGAGGGAACACTGAAGCTTTCTTT. Full variable domain (missing parts from reference TRBV2 and TRBJ1-1): EPEVTQTPSHQVTQMGQEVILRCVPISNHLYFYWYRQILGQKVEFLVSFYNNEISEKSEIFDDQFSVERPDGSNFTLKIRSTKLEDSAMYFCASRFRGGNTEAFFGQGTRLTVV.

The J gene is TRBJ2-7, the V gene TRBV24-1; TRBD1 matches 7 bases. Trimming took 3 bases from V and 0 from J; bases not matched to a gene: 1. The CDR3 length is 14 residues. Germline V gives CDR1 KGHDR, CDR2 SFDVKD. The DNA for the CDR3 is TGTGCCACCAGTGATCGGGACAGCTCCTACGAGCAGTACTTC. Amino acids: CATSDRDSSYEQYF.

The chain has TRBV27 and TRBJ1-4, with 8 bases identical to TRBD1. J was trimmed by 8 bases and V by 4 bases; bases with no gene match: 6. The germline V gene has CDR1 MNHEY and CDR2 SMNVEV (reference sequence). This CDR3 has 14 residues. The CDR3 DNA sequence: TGTGCCAGCAGTTCGACCAGACAGGGGGAAAAACTGTTTTTT. Its translation: CASSSTRQGEKLFF. Variable domain in full (rest from reference TRBV27 and TRBJ1-4): EAQVTQNPRYLITVTGKKLTVTCSQNMNHEYMSWYRQDPGLGLRQIYYSMNVEVTDKGDVPEGYKVSRKEKRNFPLILESPSPNQTSLYFCASSSTRQGEKLFFGSGTQLSVL.

This chain joins TRBV28 and TRBJ1-2; tentative D call: TRBD1 (6 bases). Trimming took off 2 bases at V and 3 bases at J, with 16 bases between the two ends. Germline V lookup: CDR1 MDHEN, CDR2 SYDVKM. The CDR3 contains 16 residues. The CDR3 bases are TGTGCCAGCAGTTTAGGGGGTACAGGGATAGACTATGGCTACACCTTC. It yields the protein CASSLGGTGIDYGYTF.

This chain uses TRBV19 with TRBJ2-2, with D unresolved. This CDR3 has 14 amino acids. Trimming removed 7 bases from V and 4 bases from J, with 13 bases in between. CDR1 is LNHDA, CDR2 SQIVND, per germline (reference sequence). In DNA, the CDR3 is TGTGCCAGTACCCTTTATCAGGTCACCGGGGAGCTGTTTTTT. It codes for CASTLYQVTGELFF.

There are a few counts of this clone. The CDR3 sequence is CASSPGTGRSGYTF. In nucleotides, the CDR3 is TGTGCCAGCTCACCCGGGACAGGGAGGTCGGGCTACACCTTC. This chain links TRBV18 with TRBJ1-2, with 9 bases fitting TRBD1. Germline V lookup: CDR1 KGHSH, CDR2 LQKENI. The CDR3 contains 14 residues. V shed 3 bases, J shed 8 bases, and the junction held 7 bases outside the gene matches.

CDR3 protein: CASSLESLAYNEQFF. CDR3 coding DNA: TGTGCCAGCAGCTTAGAATCCCTAGCCTACAATGAGCAGTTCTTC. The chain has TRBV7-9 and TRBJ2-1; unclear D gene. The CDR3 covers 15 residues. The V gene lost 1 base and the J gene lost 2 bases, with 9 bases spanning the gap. CDR1 and CDR2 (germline): SEHNR, FQNEAQ (reference sequence).

This clone was picked up a small number of times. CDR3: CASSYRGESSYEQYF. The DNA for the CDR3 is TGTGCCAGCAGCTACAGGGGGGAAAGCTCCTACGAGCAGTACTTC. V and J are TRBV7-2 and TRBJ2-7; the match to TRBD1 covers 8 bases. The ends lost 4 bases at V and 0 bases at J; junction bases unmatched: 5. Germline-derived CDR1 and CDR2 are SGHTA and FQGNSA. This CDR3 is built from 15 residues.

This chain joins TRBV3-1 (or the pseudogene TRBV3-2) and TRBJ1-3; D not resolved. Germline assignment: CDR1 LGHDT and CDR2 YNNKEL (reference sequence). Trimming pared 4 bases from V and 3 bases from J, leaving 13 bases between. This CDR3 contains 15 residues. The DNA of the CDR3 is TGTGCCAGCAGCCGCCTAAATGCTGGTGGAAACACCATATATTTT. It translates to CASSRLNAGGNTIYF.

Points on this clone: One end of the junction varies from germline; a read error may be responsible. The V call is TRBV6-6, the J call TRBJ2-1; TRBD2 matches 10 bases. Germline V gene lookup returns CDR1 MNHNY and CDR2 SVGAGI (reference sequence). The CDR3 length is 15 residues. CDR3 loop: CASGYRALAGATQFF. The CDR3 bases are TGTGCCAGCGGTTATCGAGCCCTAGCGGGAGCTACACAGTTCTTC.

The chain links TRBV18 to TRBJ1-5; TRBD1 is a possible D gene (6 bases). Germline assignment: CDR1 KGHSH and CDR2 LQKENI. Trimming pared 5 bases from V and 7 bases from J, leaving 15 bases between. CDR3 length: 14 residues. In DNA form, the CDR3 reads TGTGCCAGCTCAATGGGGGGGGGCTGGCAGCCCCAGCATTTT. This translates into CASSMGGGWQPQHF.